This T cell receptor beta chain was profiled in a study of breast tumors, draining lymph nodes, adjacent tissues. This clonotype was found many times. Axillary draining lymph nodes of breast cancer patients supplied the node samples. The trim removed 3 bases at V and 2 bases at J, leaving 6 bases unmatched. Germline V CDR1 and CDR2: MNHNY, SVGAGI (reference sequence). The length of the CDR3 is 15 residues. TCRdb reprocessed the multiplex PCR reads with MiXCR, giving one entry per CDR3 protein. The table lists some 130,000 distinct CDR3 sequences, just under 20% of them singletons. This TCR was sampled from a female donor with breast cancer. Some clones in this sample may be carry-over from other donors' samples. Sequenced material: axillary lymph node tissue. V and J are TRBV6-6 and TRBJ2-7; TRBD2 matches at 8 bases. The CDR3 here is CASSYSTGGPYEQYF. CDR3 bases: TGTGCCAGCAGTTATTCGACGGGAGGGCCCTACGAGCAGTACTTC.